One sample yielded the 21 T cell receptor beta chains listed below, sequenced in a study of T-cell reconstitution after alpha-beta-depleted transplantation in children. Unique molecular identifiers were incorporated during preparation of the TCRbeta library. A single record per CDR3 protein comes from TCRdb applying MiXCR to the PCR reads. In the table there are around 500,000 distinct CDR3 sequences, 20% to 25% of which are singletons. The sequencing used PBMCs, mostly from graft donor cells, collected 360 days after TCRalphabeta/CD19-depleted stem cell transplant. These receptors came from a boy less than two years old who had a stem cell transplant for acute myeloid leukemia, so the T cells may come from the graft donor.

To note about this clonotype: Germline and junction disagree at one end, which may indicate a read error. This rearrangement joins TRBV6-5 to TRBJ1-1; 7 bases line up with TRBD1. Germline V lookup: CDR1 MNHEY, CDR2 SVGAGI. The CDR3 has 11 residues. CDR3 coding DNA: TGTGCCAGCACACGACAGGGCGAAGTTTTCTTT. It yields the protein CASTRQGEVFF.

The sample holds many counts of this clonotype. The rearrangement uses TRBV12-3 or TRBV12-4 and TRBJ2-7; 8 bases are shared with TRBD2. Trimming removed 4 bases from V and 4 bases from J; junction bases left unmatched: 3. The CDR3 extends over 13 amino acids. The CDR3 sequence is CASSYGGAYEQYF. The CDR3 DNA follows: TGTGCCAGCAGTTACGGGGGGGCTTACGAGCAGTACTTC.

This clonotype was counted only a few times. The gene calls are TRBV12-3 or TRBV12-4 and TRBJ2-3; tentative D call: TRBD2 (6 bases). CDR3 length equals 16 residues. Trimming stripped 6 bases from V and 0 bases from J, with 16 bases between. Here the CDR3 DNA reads TGTGCCAGCAGCCCCCCACTAGGAGGGAGCACAGATACGCAGTATTTT. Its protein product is CASSPPLGGSTDTQYF.

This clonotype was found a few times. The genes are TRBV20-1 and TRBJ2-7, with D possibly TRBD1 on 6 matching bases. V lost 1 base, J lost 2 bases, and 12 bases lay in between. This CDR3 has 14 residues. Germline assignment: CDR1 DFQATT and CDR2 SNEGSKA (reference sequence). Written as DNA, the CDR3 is TGCAGTGCTAGAGTGCGCAGGGGCACCTACGAGCAGTACTTC. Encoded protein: CSARVRRGTYEQYF.

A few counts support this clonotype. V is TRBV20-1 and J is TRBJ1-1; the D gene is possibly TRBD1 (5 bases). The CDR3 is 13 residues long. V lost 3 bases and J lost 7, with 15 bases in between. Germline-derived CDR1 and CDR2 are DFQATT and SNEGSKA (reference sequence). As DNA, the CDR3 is TGCAGTGCTAGTAGGCAGGGAGGGAGTGAAGCTTTCTTT. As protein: CSASRQGGSEAFF.

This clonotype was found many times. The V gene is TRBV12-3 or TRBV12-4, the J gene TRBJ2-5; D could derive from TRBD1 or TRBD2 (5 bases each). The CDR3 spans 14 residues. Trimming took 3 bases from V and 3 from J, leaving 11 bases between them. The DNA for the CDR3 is TGTGCCAGCAGTTTTATAGTGGGGGAAGAGACCCAGTACTTC. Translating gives CASSFIVGEETQYF.

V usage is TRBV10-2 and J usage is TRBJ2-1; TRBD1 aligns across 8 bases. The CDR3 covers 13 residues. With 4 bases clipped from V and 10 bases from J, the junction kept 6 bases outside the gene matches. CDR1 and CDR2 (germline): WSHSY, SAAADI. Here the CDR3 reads CASSAETGDEQFF. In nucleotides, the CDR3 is TGCGCCAGCAGTGCGGAGACAGGGGACGAGCAGTTCTTC.

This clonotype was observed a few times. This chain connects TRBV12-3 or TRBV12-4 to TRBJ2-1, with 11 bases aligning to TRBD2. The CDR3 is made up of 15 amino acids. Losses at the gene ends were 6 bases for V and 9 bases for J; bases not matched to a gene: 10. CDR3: CASRELASGGTEQFF. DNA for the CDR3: TGTGCCAGCAGGGAACTGGCTAGCGGGGGGACTGAGCAGTTCTTC.

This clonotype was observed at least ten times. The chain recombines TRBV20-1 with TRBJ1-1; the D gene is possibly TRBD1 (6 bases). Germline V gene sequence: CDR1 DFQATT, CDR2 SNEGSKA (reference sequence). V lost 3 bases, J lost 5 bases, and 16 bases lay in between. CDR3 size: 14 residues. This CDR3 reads CSASKGGQGTEAFF. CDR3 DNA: TGCAGTGCTAGCAAAGGGGGGCAAGGGACTGAAGCTTTCTTT.

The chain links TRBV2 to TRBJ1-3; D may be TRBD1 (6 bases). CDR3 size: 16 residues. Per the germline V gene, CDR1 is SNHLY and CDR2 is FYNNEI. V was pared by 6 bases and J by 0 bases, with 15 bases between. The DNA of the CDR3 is TGTGCCAGCAGAGTAGGACAGTACCTCTCTGGAAACACCATATATTTT. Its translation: CASRVGQYLSGNTIYF.

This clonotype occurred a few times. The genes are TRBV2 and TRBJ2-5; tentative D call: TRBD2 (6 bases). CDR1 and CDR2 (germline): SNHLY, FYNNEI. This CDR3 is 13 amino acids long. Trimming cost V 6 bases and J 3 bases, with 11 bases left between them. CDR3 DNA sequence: TGTGCCAGCAGGGCCGTAGCGGAAGAGACCCAGTACTTC. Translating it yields CASRAVAEETQYF.

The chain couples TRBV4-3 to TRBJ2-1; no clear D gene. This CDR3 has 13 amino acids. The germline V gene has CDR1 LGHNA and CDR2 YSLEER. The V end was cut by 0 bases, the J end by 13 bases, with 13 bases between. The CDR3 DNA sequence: TGCGCCAGCAGCCAAGATACCAGTACCAATCAGTTCTTC. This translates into CASSQDTSTNQFF.

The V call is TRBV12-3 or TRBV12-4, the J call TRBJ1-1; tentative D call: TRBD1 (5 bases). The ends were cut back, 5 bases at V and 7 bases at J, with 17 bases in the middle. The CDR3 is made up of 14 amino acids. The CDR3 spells CASSQDRIGIEAFF. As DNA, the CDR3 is TGTGCCAGCAGTCAAGACAGAATTGGGATTGAAGCTTTCTTT.

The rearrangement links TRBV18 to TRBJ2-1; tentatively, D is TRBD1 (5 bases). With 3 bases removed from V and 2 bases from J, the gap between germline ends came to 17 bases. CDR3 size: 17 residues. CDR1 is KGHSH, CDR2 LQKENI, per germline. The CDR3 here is CASSPNDRHHTYNEQFF. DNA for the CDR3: TGTGCCAGCTCACCTAACGACAGACACCACACCTACAATGAGCAGTTCTTC.

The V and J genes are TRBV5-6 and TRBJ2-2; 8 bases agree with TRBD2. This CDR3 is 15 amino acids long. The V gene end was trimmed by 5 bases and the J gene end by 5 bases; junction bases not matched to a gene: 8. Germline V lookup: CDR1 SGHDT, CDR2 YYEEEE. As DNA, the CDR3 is TGTGCCAGCAGTCCGCTAGGACTAGCAACCGGGGAGCTGTTTTTT. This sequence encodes CASSPLGLATGELFF.

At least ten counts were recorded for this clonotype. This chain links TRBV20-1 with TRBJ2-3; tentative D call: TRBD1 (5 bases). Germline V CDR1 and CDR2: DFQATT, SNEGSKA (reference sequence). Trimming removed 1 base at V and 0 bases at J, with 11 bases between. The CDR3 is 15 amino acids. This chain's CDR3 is CSARGTSLSTDTQYF. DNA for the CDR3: TGCAGTGCTAGAGGGACAAGCCTTAGCACAGATACGCAGTATTTT.

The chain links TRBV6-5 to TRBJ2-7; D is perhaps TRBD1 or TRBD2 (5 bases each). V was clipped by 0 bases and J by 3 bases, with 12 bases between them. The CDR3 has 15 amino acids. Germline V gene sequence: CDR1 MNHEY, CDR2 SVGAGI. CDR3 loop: CASSYSGDGYYEQYV. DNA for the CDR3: TGTGCCAGCAGTTACTCAGGGGACGGCTACTACGAGCAGTACGTC.

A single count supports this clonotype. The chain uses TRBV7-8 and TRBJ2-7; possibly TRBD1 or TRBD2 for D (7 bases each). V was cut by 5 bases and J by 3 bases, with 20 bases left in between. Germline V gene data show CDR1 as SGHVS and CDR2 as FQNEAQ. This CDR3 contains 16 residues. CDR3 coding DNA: TGTGCCAGCAGCCGTCCCGGCGACAGGGAGGGCTACGAGCAGTACTTC. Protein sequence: CASSRPGDREGYEQYF.

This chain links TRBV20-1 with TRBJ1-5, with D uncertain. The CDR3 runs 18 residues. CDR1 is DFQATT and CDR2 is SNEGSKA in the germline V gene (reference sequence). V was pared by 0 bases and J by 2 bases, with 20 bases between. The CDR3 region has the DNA TGCAGTGCTAGAGAGGTTGGGTGGGAAGGGTTGGGCAATCAGCCCCAGCATTTT. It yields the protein CSAREVGWEGLGNQPQHF.

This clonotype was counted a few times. CDR3 DNA sequence: TGTGCCAGCAGCTGGGGGGGCCGGGAGGAGACCCAGTACTTC. It is translated as CASSWGGREETQYF. V is TRBV6-1 and J is TRBJ2-5; D perhaps matches TRBD2 (7 bases). The CDR3 is 14 amino acids. CDR1 and CDR2 (germline): MNHNS, SASEGT. V was pared by 6 bases and J by 5 bases, with 16 bases between.

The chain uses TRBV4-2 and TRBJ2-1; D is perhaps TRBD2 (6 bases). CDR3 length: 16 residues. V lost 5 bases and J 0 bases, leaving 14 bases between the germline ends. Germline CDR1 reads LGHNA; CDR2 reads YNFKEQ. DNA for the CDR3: TGTGCCAGCAGCACCTATCGGGGGAGCTCCTACAATGAGCAGTTCTTC. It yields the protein CASSTYRGSSYNEQFF.